The 20 T cell receptor beta chains below come from one sample, sequenced in a study of T-cell memory formation after mild COVID-19. MiXCR, applied by TCRdb to the 5' RACE reads, yields one record per CDR3 protein. Of fewer than 250,000 distinct CDR3 sequences in the sample, over 15% were seen once. Source material: PBMCs or a T cell subset sorted from them (not recorded which). These TCRs come from an adult woman who had mild COVID-19 (a few samples of this study predate the infection). Cell type and time point are not known.

As DNA, the CDR3 is TGTGCCAGCAGATCACCCCGGCGTAATCTCTACGAGCAGTACTTC. This sequence encodes CASRSPRRNLYEQYF. The J gene is TRBJ2-7, the V gene TRBV12-3 or TRBV12-4; D uncertain. V dropped 6 bases and J dropped 3 bases, with 18 bases sitting between them. This CDR3 is built from 15 residues.

This clonotype appeared a few times. J is TRBJ2-1 and V is TRBV7-9; 7 bases fit TRBD1. V gave up 1 base and J gave up 2 bases; unmatched junction bases: 17. This CDR3 has 20 residues. Per the germline V gene, CDR1 is SEHNR and CDR2 is FQNEAQ (reference sequence). CDR3 in amino acids: CASSLVRGTVGYRPYNEQFF. In DNA form, the CDR3 reads TGTGCCAGCAGCTTAGTGAGAGGGACAGTTGGTTACAGGCCCTACAATGAGCAGTTCTTC.

In its sample, this clonotype was seen many times. The chain joins TRBV29-1 to TRBJ2-7, with TRBD2 matching 10 bases. The CDR3 is made up of 13 amino acids. V gave up 4 bases and J gave up 7 bases; unmatched junction bases: 7. Looked up from germline, CDR1 is SQVTM and CDR2 is ANQGSEA. As DNA, the CDR3 is TGCAGCGTTGGAGTAGCGGGAGGAGGGGAGCAGTACTTC. Residues: CSVGVAGGGEQYF.

A few counts support this clonotype. This sequence joins TRBV11-3 and TRBJ2-7, with D perhaps matching TRBD1 (5 bases). Trimming left V 3 bases short and J 7 bases short, with 13 bases between. The CDR3 has 13 amino acids. Germline loops: CDR1 SGHNT, CDR2 YENEEA. The CDR3 DNA sequence: TGTGCCAGCAGCTTCATGGGGCTCTGGGAGCAGTACTTC. It is translated as CASSFMGLWEQYF.

This clonotype appeared many times. The chain combines TRBV20-1 with TRBJ2-1; 7 nucleotides line up with TRBD1. Germline CDR1 is DFQATT and CDR2 is SNEGSKA (reference sequence). This CDR3 contains 13 residues. For the CDR3, the DNA is TGCAGCGAGAGGAGACAGGGTGGGAATGAGCAGTTCTTC. Its translation: CSERRQGGNEQFF.

This clonotype was seen more than once but under ten times. This chain links TRBV4-1 with TRBJ1-1, with D hard to call. This CDR3 comprises 15 residues. Trimming stripped 1 base from V and 4 bases from J, with 13 bases between. The germline gives CDR1 MGHRA, CDR2 YSYEKL. The CDR3 sequence: CASSQVIPFGTEAFF. Here the CDR3 DNA reads TGCGCCAGCAGCCAAGTGATCCCCTTCGGCACTGAAGCTTTCTTT.

The chain has TRBV11-2 and TRBJ2-3, with D hard to call. There are 16 residues in the CDR3. V was shortened by 1 base and J by 6 bases, with 17 bases between the two germline ends. Looked up from germline, CDR1 is SGHAT and CDR2 is FQNNGV. CDR3 region: CASSLVGVGGVDTQYF. CDR3 DNA: TGTGCCAGCAGCTTAGTGGGTGTCGGCGGCGTCGATACGCAGTATTTT.

This clonotype showed up just a few times. The CDR3 spells CASSLGTGTGNEKLFF. CDR3 in DNA: TGTGCCAGCAGCTTGGGAACAGGGACGGGAAATGAAAAACTGTTTTTT. The rearrangement joins TRBV11-2 to TRBJ1-4; a possible D gene is TRBD1 (6 bases). The germline V and J ends were trimmed by 3 bases and 5 bases, with 16 bases remaining between them. There are 16 residues in the CDR3. CDR1 is SGHAT, CDR2 FQNNGV, per germline.

This clonotype was detected once. The chain combines TRBV12-3 or TRBV12-4 with TRBJ2-7, with TRBD1 matching over 7 bases. The ends lost 1 base at V and 2 bases at J; junction bases unmatched: 5. The CDR3 extends over 15 amino acids. This chain's CDR3 is CASSLGGQLPYEQYF. CDR3 nucleotide sequence: TGTGCCAGCAGTTTAGGGGGACAGCTACCCTACGAGCAGTACTTC.

This clonotype was detected only a few times. In nucleotides, the CDR3 is TGTGCCAGCAGCGGGGGGGCCGCTGGCTCCTACAATGAGCAGTTCTTC. Amino acids: CASSGGAAGSYNEQFF. The V and J genes are TRBV5-4 and TRBJ2-1; tentative D call: TRBD2 (7 bases). The CDR3 spans 16 residues. Trimming removed 4 bases from V and 0 bases from J, with 14 bases in between. Germline V gene data show CDR1 as SGHNT and CDR2 as YYREEE (reference sequence).

The chain joins TRBV3-1 to TRBJ1-2; D not resolved. This CDR3 is 13 amino acids long. The germline CDR1 and CDR2 sequences are LGHDT and YNNKEL (reference sequence). V was cut by 8 bases and J by 4 bases, with 14 bases left in between. DNA of the CDR3: TGTGCCAGCTGGAGTGTTGGGAGCTATGGCTACACCTTC. The encoded protein is CASWSVGSYGYTF. Supplemented by reference TRBV3-1 and TRBJ1-2, the full variable domain reads DTAVSQTPKYLVTQMGNDKSIKCEQNLGHDTMYWYKQDSKKFLKIMFSYNNKELIINETVPNRFSPKSPDKAHLNLHINSLELGDSAVYFCASWSVGSYGYTFGSGTRLTVV.

This sequence joins TRBV20-1 and TRBJ2-1, with 7 bases identical to TRBD2. The germline V gene encodes CDR1 DFQATT and CDR2 SNEGSKA (reference sequence). Trimming at V came to 3 bases and at J to 4 bases, leaving 6 bases not matched to a gene. This CDR3 has 14 amino acids. The CDR3 DNA is TGCAGTGCTAGGGGGCTAGCGGATTACAATGAGCAGTTCTTC. Its translation: CSARGLADYNEQFF.

This clonotype was seen many times. The chain carries TRBV27 and TRBJ2-7, with a tentative D call TRBD2 (6 bases). The V gene's germline CDR1 is MNHEY and CDR2 SMNVEV (reference sequence). Trimming cost V 2 bases and J 3 bases, with 17 bases left between them. The CDR3 sequence is 16 residues long. The chain's CDR3 is CASSLNPAGIVYEQYF. The CDR3, as DNA: TGTGCCAGCAGTTTAAACCCCGCGGGGATCGTCTACGAGCAGTACTTC.

Ten or more counts support this clonotype. This chain connects TRBV7-6 to TRBJ1-2, with a weak D call TRBD1 (6 bases). Germline CDR1 SGHVS, CDR2 FNYEAQ. This CDR3 comprises 14 residues. The ends were cut back, 4 bases at V and 8 bases at J, with 17 bases in the middle. The CDR3 DNA is TGTGCCAGCAGCTCAGAATCCTGGACAGCCGGCTACACCTTC. It translates to CASSSESWTAGYTF.

The chain combines TRBV24-1 with TRBJ2-3, with a weak D call TRBD1 (5 bases). Germline V gene data show CDR1 as KGHDR and CDR2 as SFDVKD. This CDR3 region has 13 residues. The ends were cut back, 4 bases at V and 1 base at J, with 5 bases in the middle. The CDR3 sequence is CATSDRGTDTQYF. The CDR3 DNA reads as TGTGCCACCAGTGACAGGGGCACAGATACGCAGTATTTT.

This rearrangement joins TRBV7-3 to TRBJ2-2; D is uncertain. CDR1 is SGHTA, CDR2 FQGTGA, per germline. Trimming shortened V by 6 bases and J by 8 bases, and 13 bases separated the two germline ends. The CDR3 has 13 residues. CDR3 DNA sequence: TGTGCCAGCAGTCACAGCTCAAGAGGGGAGCTGTTTTTT. It encodes CASSHSSRGELFF. Based on the CDR3 plus reference TRBV7-3 and TRBJ2-2, the full variable domain is GAGVSQTPSNKVTEKGKYVELRCDPISGHTALYWYRQSLGQGPEFLIYFQGTGAADDSGLPNDRFFAVRPEGSVSTLKIQRTERGDSAVYLCASSHSSRGELFFGEGSRLTVL.

The chain carries TRBV11-2 and TRBJ2-3; D gene uncertain. V was pared by 0 bases and J by 11 bases, with 6 bases between. Germline CDR1 reads SGHAT; CDR2 reads FQNNGV. The CDR3 spans 11 residues. The CDR3 here is CASSLDPRQYF. Here the CDR3 DNA reads TGTGCCAGCAGCTTAGATCCGCGGCAGTATTTT.

The chain couples TRBV7-2 to TRBJ1-2, with 7 positions matching TRBD1. J was trimmed by 0 bases and V by 5 bases; bases with no gene match: 9. The CDR3 has 16 amino acids. Germline assignment: CDR1 SGHTA and CDR2 FQGNSA. CDR3 DNA sequence: TGTGCCAGCAGCCCCGAGGGGACAGTTCCTAACTATGGCTACACCTTC. Its protein product is CASSPEGTVPNYGYTF.

This clonotype was seen more than once but under ten times. The rearrangement links TRBV20-1 to TRBJ2-7; D not resolved. V dropped 1 base and J dropped 4 bases, with 17 bases sitting between them. Per germline, CDR1 DFQATT and CDR2 SNEGSKA (reference sequence). The CDR3 is 15 residues long. The CDR3 DNA sequence: TGCAGTGCTAGAGGGGGTTGGGTCCCTGGGTACGAGCAGTACTTC. Translating gives CSARGGWVPGYEQYF.

This clonotype was seen a handful of times. The chain couples TRBV24-1 to TRBJ2-1; 8 bases agree with TRBD2. This CDR3 spans 18 amino acids. V was pared by 1 base and J by 0 bases, with 7 bases of the junction left unmatched. Germline V gives CDR1 KGHDR, CDR2 SFDVKD. CDR3: CATSDFPLTSGSYNEQFF. The CDR3 DNA reads TGTGCCACCAGTGATTTCCCACTCACTAGCGGCTCCTACAATGAGCAGTTCTTC.